What follows describes a single T cell receptor (beta chain). Its antigen is unidentified. The data are from a study of T-cell memory formation after mild COVID-19. Study-wide background: The two donors had largely donor-specific TCR clusters.

V was clipped by 6 bases and J by 1 base, with 15 bases between them. This CDR3 comprises 14 residues. Germline-derived CDR1 and CDR2 are DFQATT and SNEGSKA (reference sequence). Study conclusions and caveats: Researchers report contracting CD4+ clones mostly in CM and EM, with CD8+ clones in EMRA. Contracting clones, day 15 to 85, had balanced CD4/CD8, and later expanders favored CD4+. Prior to infection, memory already included some responding clones, suggesting cross-reactive memory joined.

MiXCR was run by TCRdb on the 5' RACE reads, yielding one entry per CDR3 protein. Of about 250,000 distinct CDR3 sequences listed, 15% are singletons. The rearrangement uses TRBV20-1 and TRBJ1-1; D might be TRBD1 (5 bases). This TCR came from an adult woman who had mild COVID-19 (a few samples of this study predate the infection). Cell type and time point are not known. The material sequenced was PBMCs or a T cell subset sorted from them (not recorded which). CDR3 sequence (DNA): TGCAGTGCGCAGAAACAGGAAGCGAACACTGAAGCTTTCTTT. Translated: CSAQKQEANTEAFF.